Below are 27 T cell receptor beta chains sequenced from a single sample in a study of blood T cell repertoires in COVID-19. Some clones are missing from TCRdb's copy, which holds only in-frame ones; the method was immunoSEQ multiplex PCR. The data hold approximately 80,000 clones, with roughly 85% observed a single time. Specimen: peripheral blood. Source of these receptors: a man aged 50 to 59 with COVID-19, enrolled during active disease.

The rearrangement uses TRBV4-2 and TRBJ2-7; 8 bases map to TRBD2. Germline V lookup: CDR1 LGHNA, CDR2 YNFKEQ. The CDR3 contains 15 residues. V dropped 8 bases and J dropped 5; count of bases not matched to a gene: 14. CDR3 loop: CASQDGRGDIHEQYF. The DNA of the CDR3 is TGTGCCAGCCAAGACGGGAGGGGGGATATACACGAGCAGTACTTC.

The chain recombines TRBV2 with TRBJ1-5; 7 bases agree with TRBD1. CDR1 and CDR2 from the germline V gene are SNHLY and FYNNEI. Germline trimming cut 6 bases from V and 1 base from J; bases unmatched to any gene: 0. The length of the CDR3 is 13 residues. CDR3 in DNA: TGTGCCAGCAGGGGACAGAGCAATCAGCCCCAGCATTTT. It encodes CASRGQSNQPQHF.

The V gene is TRBV28, the J gene TRBJ1-2, with D hard to call. V lost 6 bases and J 3 bases, leaving 14 bases between the germline ends. Germline V gene lookup returns CDR1 MDHEN and CDR2 SYDVKM. The CDR3 is 14 amino acids. CDR3 protein: CASRMAPRYYGYTF. CDR3 coding DNA: TGTGCCAGCAGGATGGCCCCCAGGTACTATGGCTACACCTTC.

V and J are TRBV5-1 and TRBJ2-2; TRBD1 is a possible D gene (5 bases). Trimming cost V 4 bases and J 0 bases, with 7 bases left between them. CDR1 and CDR2 (germline): SGHRS, YFSETQ. The CDR3 totals 14 residues. CDR3: CASSPGSNTGELFF. Here the CDR3 DNA reads TGCGCCAGCAGCCCAGGGTCGAACACCGGGGAGCTGTTTTTT.

V is TRBV19 and J is TRBJ2-4; D not resolved. V was trimmed by 3 bases and J by 0 bases, leaving 9 bases between them. The CDR3 runs 15 residues. Germline CDR1 reads LNHDA; CDR2 reads SQIVND (reference sequence). The CDR3 protein is CASSIPGEAKNIQYF. CDR3 bases: TGTGCCAGTAGTATCCCCGGTGAAGCCAAAAACATTCAGTACTTC.

This CDR3 reads CASRHTGDTVYEQYF. In DNA, the CDR3 is TGTGCCAGCAGACACACTGGGGACACCGTCTACGAGCAGTACTTC. This sequence joins TRBV27 and TRBJ2-7, with D possibly TRBD1 on 6 matching bases. The CDR3 length is 15 residues. CDR1 is MNHEY, CDR2 SMNVEV, per germline (reference sequence). V was clipped by 6 bases and J by 3 bases, with 18 bases between them.

This chain links TRBV4-3 with TRBJ2-7, with 8 positions matching TRBD1. Trimming took 3 bases from V and 1 from J; bases not matched to a gene: 8. CDR3 size: 16 residues. Germline V gene sequence: CDR1 LGHNA, CDR2 YSLEER. The CDR3, as DNA: TGCGCCAGCAGCCATTCCATGACAGGGGAATCCTACGAGCAGTACTTC. Residues: CASSHSMTGESYEQYF.

This chain joins TRBV6-2 or TRBV6-3 and TRBJ2-5, with TRBD2 matching 9 bases. The CDR3 covers 16 residues. The germline V gene encodes CDR1 MNHEY and CDR2 SVGEGT. V gave up 4 bases and J gave up 5 bases; unmatched junction bases: 11. The CDR3 sequence is CASSSTVVAGVETQYF. The CDR3 bases are TGTGCCAGCAGTTCCACGGTGGTAGCGGGAGTTGAGACCCAGTACTTC.

CDR3 sequence (DNA): TGTGCCAGCAGCTCGGGACAGGAAGCCTACGAGCAGTACTTC. This sequence encodes CASSSGQEAYEQYF. The chain recombines TRBV5-4 with TRBJ2-7; 8 nucleotides match TRBD1. Per the germline V gene, CDR1 is SGHNT and CDR2 is YYREEE (reference sequence). V was pared by 3 bases and J by 2 bases, with 4 bases of the junction left unmatched. The CDR3 has 14 amino acids.

This chain joins TRBV30 and TRBJ1-1; D is perhaps TRBD1 (5 bases). Germline CDR1 is GTSNPN and CDR2 is SVGIG (reference sequence). V was clipped by 3 bases and J by 5 bases, with 19 bases between them. CDR3 length equals 15 residues. The CDR3 sequence is CAWRRSTWGDTEAFF. Written as DNA, the CDR3 is TGTGCCTGGAGGCGAAGCACGTGGGGGGATACTGAAGCTTTCTTT.

V usage is TRBV5-6 and J usage is TRBJ1-4, with 7 bases aligning to TRBD1. Germline V CDR1 and CDR2: SGHDT, YYEEEE. The CDR3 is made up of 14 amino acids. J was trimmed by 6 bases and V by 7 bases; bases with no gene match: 9. CDR3 loop: CASLIRGVDEKLFF. The CDR3 coding sequence is TGTGCCAGCTTAATCAGGGGGGTTGATGAAAAACTGTTTTTT.

This clone was detected only once. This rearrangement joins TRBV29-1 to TRBJ2-3; D is ambiguous. CDR1 and CDR2 (germline): SQVTM, ANQGSEA. The CDR3 runs 13 residues. Between the trimmed V and J ends, which lost 5 bases and 4 bases, there was a span of 13 bases. CDR3 in DNA: TGCAGCGTTACACGAGGTTTGGCAGATACGCAGTATTTT. This sequence encodes CSVTRGLADTQYF.

The V call is TRBV6-5, the J call TRBJ2-7, with 7 nucleotides matching TRBD2. V lost 7 bases and J lost 3; bases outside the gene matches: 12. Per the germline V gene, CDR1 is MNHEY and CDR2 is SVGAGI. This CDR3 is built from 15 residues. The CDR3 here is CASKPRLAGSYEQYF. The DNA for the CDR3 is TGTGCCAGCAAACCCCGACTAGCAGGAAGCTACGAGCAGTACTTC.

The chain has TRBV6-5 and TRBJ2-3; 7 nucleotides match TRBD1. This CDR3 is 14 amino acids long. Trimming removed 6 bases from V and 1 base from J; junction bases left unmatched: 4. Germline V gene lookup returns CDR1 MNHEY and CDR2 SVGAGI. For the CDR3, the DNA is TGTGCCAGCAGAGTAACAGGGGGCACAGATACGCAGTATTTT. Amino acid sequence: CASRVTGGTDTQYF.

The chain uses TRBV7-6 and TRBJ1-1, with D perhaps matching TRBD1 (6 bases). CDR3 length equals 15 residues. Trimming cost V 5 bases and J 1 base, with 14 bases left between them. The germline gives CDR1 SGHVS, CDR2 FNYEAQ. Here the CDR3 DNA reads TGTGCCAGCAGCCCGCCCTCCAGGGGGAACACTGAAGCTTTCTTT. This codes for CASSPPSRGNTEAFF.

The chain employs TRBV9 and TRBJ2-1, with 8 bases that match TRBD2. The CDR3 covers 18 residues. Germline V lookup: CDR1 SGDLS, CDR2 YYNGEE. J was trimmed by 4 bases and V by 4 bases; bases with no gene match: 16. CDR3: CASSSTTLTSGHYNEQFF. CDR3 nucleotide sequence: TGTGCCAGCAGCTCAACTACTCTCACTAGCGGTCATTACAATGAGCAGTTCTTC.

The chain joins TRBV6-5 to TRBJ2-7; the match to TRBD2 covers 8 bases. Unmatched junction bases numbered 11, after V lost 6 bases and J lost 7 bases. The CDR3 consists of 14 residues. CDR1 and CDR2 (germline): MNHEY, SVGAGI. The CDR3 nucleotides read TGTGCCAGCAGCCCGCTAGCGGGTGGCCTGGAGCAGTACTTC. Residues: CASSPLAGGLEQYF.

The chain couples TRBV20-1 to TRBJ1-2; D might be TRBD1 (5 bases). The CDR3 contains 14 residues. CDR1 is DFQATT, CDR2 SNEGSKA, per germline (reference sequence). Trimming shortened V by 3 bases and J by 8 bases, and 19 bases separated the two germline ends. CDR3 protein: CSASPDLGTRGYTF. For the CDR3, the DNA is TGCAGTGCTAGTCCAGATCTAGGGACTCGGGGCTACACCTTC.

The chain employs TRBV5-8 and TRBJ2-7; D is perhaps TRBD2 (5 bases). CDR1 SGHTS and CDR2 YDEGEE come from the germline V gene. Trimming removed 5 bases at V and 5 bases at J, with 20 bases between. The CDR3 sequence is 15 residues long. The chain's CDR3 is CASRKGTSAENEQYF. The DNA of the CDR3 is TGTGCCAGCAGAAAGGGTACTAGTGCGGAAAACGAGCAGTACTTC.

V usage is TRBV5-6 and J usage is TRBJ2-1, with TRBD2 as a possible D gene (6 bases). V was shortened by 5 bases and J by 3 bases, with 21 bases between the two germline ends. The CDR3 spans 17 residues. Germline V CDR1 and CDR2: SGHDT, YYEEEE. CDR3 bases: TGTGCCAGCAGGCTGATCTTTAGCGGAACCCTCTACAATGAGCAGTTCTTC. Protein: CASRLIFSGTLYNEQFF. Complete variable domain (other parts from reference TRBV5-6 and TRBJ2-1): DAGVTQSPTHLIKTRGQQVTLRCSPKSGHDTVSWYQQALGQGPQFIFQYYEEEERQRGNFPDRFSGHQFPNYSSELNVNALLLGDSALYLCASRLIFSGTLYNEQFFGPGTRLTVL.

The rearrangement links TRBV28 to TRBJ2-7; D is possibly TRBD1 (6 bases). V was shortened by 5 bases and J by 6 bases, with 14 bases between the two germline ends. This CDR3 comprises 13 residues. Germline assignment: CDR1 MDHEN and CDR2 SYDVKM. The CDR3 loop is CASSRDTLAEQYF. The CDR3 region has the DNA TGTGCCAGCAGTAGGGACACCTTGGCCGAGCAGTACTTC.

The chain carries TRBV30 and TRBJ2-5; 11 bases fit TRBD2. V lost 1 base and J lost 4; bases outside the gene matches: 2. The CDR3 contains 14 residues. CDR1 is GTSNPN and CDR2 is SVGIG in the germline V gene (reference sequence). Written as DNA, the CDR3 is TGTGCCTGGAGTGGTACTAGCGGGAGAGAGACCCAGTACTTC. Encoded protein: CAWSGTSGRETQYF.

The rearrangement uses TRBV5-1 and TRBJ1-4; 11 bases fit TRBD1. CDR1 and CDR2 (germline): SGHRS, YFSETQ. CDR3 length equals 15 residues. After removal of 2 bases from V and 6 bases from J, the junction contained 3 bases not matched to a gene. CDR3 coding DNA: TGCGCCAGCAGCTTAAGGGGACAGGGGGATGAAAAACTGTTTTTT. This translates into CASSLRGQGDEKLFF.

The rearrangement links TRBV12-3 or TRBV12-4 to TRBJ2-2, with D unresolved. The CDR3 sequence is 11 residues long. V was shortened by 8 bases and J by 4 bases, with 5 bases between the two germline ends. The CDR3 protein is CASLITGELFF. The DNA of the CDR3 is TGTGCCAGCTTAATCACCGGGGAGCTGTTTTTT.

The V and J genes are TRBV7-9 and TRBJ2-7; 8 bases line up with TRBD1. The V gene end was trimmed by 5 bases and the J gene end by 1 base; junction bases not matched to a gene: 1. Per germline, CDR1 SEHNR and CDR2 FQNEAQ (reference sequence). The CDR3 spans 13 residues. CDR3 coding DNA: TGTGCCAGCAGCAGGGACAGGTCCTACGAGCAGTACTTC. It yields the protein CASSRDRSYEQYF. The full variable domain, rest sourced from reference TRBV7-9 and TRBJ2-7, is DTGVSQNPRHKITKRGQNVTFRCDPISEHNRLYWYRQTLGQGPEFLTYFQNEAQLEKSRLLSDRFSAERPKGSFSTLEIQRTEQGDSAMYLCASSRDRSYEQYFGPGTRLTVT.

V usage is TRBV7-6 and J usage is TRBJ2-3; 8 bases fit TRBD1. CDR3 length: 16 amino acids. Germline-derived CDR1 and CDR2 are SGHVS and FNYEAQ. V was clipped by 5 bases and J by 0 bases; unmatched bases: 7. This CDR3 is CASSLAGQASTDTQYF. For the CDR3, the DNA is TGTGCCAGCAGCCTCGCGGGACAGGCTAGCACAGATACGCAGTATTTT.

The V gene is TRBV11-2, the J gene TRBJ2-3, with TRBD2 matching 10 bases. Per the germline V gene, CDR1 is SGHAT and CDR2 is FQNNGV. Trimming cost V 0 bases and J 5 bases; bases outside gene matches: 2. The CDR3 consists of 15 residues. The CDR3 DNA sequence: TGTGCCAGCAGCTTAGATAGGACTAGCGGAGATACGCAGTATTTT. This gives the protein CASSLDRTSGDTQYF.